This TCR beta chain was captured in a study of OX40 agonist ivuxolimab in advanced cancers. Regarding the complete study: The costimulatory receptor OX40 (CD134) was targeted by ivuxolimab, a fully human IgG2 agonistic monoclonal antibody. Intravenous ivuxolimab was administered to patients every 2 weeks at six dose levels: 0.01, 0.1, 0.3, 1.5, 3 and 10 mg/kg. Of the 50 to 55 dose-escalation patients, hepatocellular carcinoma was present in about 20, melanoma in approximately 15, renal cell carcinoma in 9 and head and neck cancer in 9. In the dose-escalation cohort, 82.7% of patients were male, and the mean age was approximately 64 years, with a range of about 23 to 90. Patients were allowed to have had prior anti-PD-1, anti-PD-L1 or anti-CTLA-4 therapy, and less than 45% of the dose-escalation patients had previously received checkpoint inhibitors. Partial responses were achieved by three dose-escalation patients, of whom one had hepatocellular carcinoma and two had cutaneous melanoma. Peripheral TCRbeta sequencing aimed to test whether ivuxolimab altered TCR sequence diversity and caused clonal T-cell expansion. The monotherapy dose-escalation portion (N ≈ 56 patients) of the phase I ivuxolimab trial is reported in the paper.

Trimming leaves V shorter by 1 base and J shorter by 4 bases, with the junction holding 2 bases beyond the gene matches. The germline V gene yields SQVTM for CDR1 and ANQGSEA for CDR2. Spanning cysteine to phenylalanine, the CDR3 consists of 14 amino acids. Left in the record is the CDR3 DNA by itself, 42 bases read in frame from the first base. The trial excluded patients who had a history of autoimmune disease or were on systemic immunosuppression. Peripheral blood for TCR sequencing was collected from all dose cohorts at baseline, on cycle 4 day 1, and on cycle 7 day 1. The samples were taken from a phase I, first-in-human, multicenter, open-label dose-escalation trial of ivuxolimab. Adults with locally advanced or metastatic melanoma, renal cell carcinoma, hepatocellular carcinoma or head and neck squamous cell carcinoma were enrolled in the trial. Before TCR sequencing, CD4+ T cells and CD8+ T cells from peripheral blood were sorted into separate populations.

Details on this clone: Its antigen remains unidentified. No base quality information exists; no much larger clone differs at one position.

Study-level results and caveats: After ivuxolimab, more expanded clones were found on average in CD8+ T cells than in CD4+ T cells. Low levels of normalized T-cell clonal expansion were also shown by some nonresponding patients. Which antigens the clonally expanded peripheral T cells were specific for was not determined. At doses from 0.1 to 3.0 mg/kg, clonal expansion was seen in both CD4+ and CD8+ blood T cells between baseline and week 6. In partial responders in the 0.1-3.0 mg/kg groups, normalized peripheral clonal expansion was found to be among the lowest, especially among CD8+ T cells.

Genomic DNA was isolated from the sorted cells so that the TCRbeta CDR3 region could be sequenced. The immunoSEQ Assay was used for sequencing of TCRbeta CDR3 regions. The clones in this table, taken by TCRdb from immuneACCESS, are in-frame only. Not every clone is retained; where verified, under half of the shortfall comes from an unresolved V gene, and the cause of the rest is unknown. The sample table holds about 100,000 clones, of which approximately 90% were seen once. The ten largest clones add up to about 0.51% of the sample. The receptor's source is an adult with an advanced solid tumor such as melanoma, head and neck, liver or kidney cancer. The sequence is built from TRBV29-1 and TRBJ2-1, and TRBD2 matches 9 of the central bases. The source material was CD4+ or CD8+ T cells sorted from blood, sampled in a trial of the OX40 agonist ivuxolimab. The nucleotides read TGCAGCGTTGAAGGCGGGAGGGGGTACAATGAGCAGTTCTTC. Translation gives CSVEGGRGYNEQFF.